This TCR beta chain was profiled in a study of OX40 agonist ivuxolimab in advanced cancers. In the study overall: As their treatment, patients were administered ivuxolimab, an agonistic anti-OX40 (CD134) antibody. Partial responses were seen in three patients, one with hepatocellular carcinoma and two with cutaneous melanoma.

Generated by immunoSEQ multiplex PCR, the TCRdb table keeps only in-frame clones and is missing some. The sample has 120,000 or so clones; approximately 89% are singletons. Trimming cost V 2 bases and J 14 bases, with 10 bases left between them. Germline CDR1 is MNHEY and CDR2 is SVGAGI. This CDR3 spans 12 amino acids. The sequence was obtained from an adult with an advanced solid tumor such as melanoma, head and neck, liver or kidney cancer. The chain is built from TRBV6-5 and TRBJ1-6; D not resolved. Sequencing was performed on CD4+ or CD8+ T cells sorted from blood, taken in a trial of the OX40 agonist ivuxolimab. DNA of the CDR3: TGTGCCAGCAGTTACGAGGGTAGGACCCTCCACTTT. Translated: CASSYEGRTLHF.